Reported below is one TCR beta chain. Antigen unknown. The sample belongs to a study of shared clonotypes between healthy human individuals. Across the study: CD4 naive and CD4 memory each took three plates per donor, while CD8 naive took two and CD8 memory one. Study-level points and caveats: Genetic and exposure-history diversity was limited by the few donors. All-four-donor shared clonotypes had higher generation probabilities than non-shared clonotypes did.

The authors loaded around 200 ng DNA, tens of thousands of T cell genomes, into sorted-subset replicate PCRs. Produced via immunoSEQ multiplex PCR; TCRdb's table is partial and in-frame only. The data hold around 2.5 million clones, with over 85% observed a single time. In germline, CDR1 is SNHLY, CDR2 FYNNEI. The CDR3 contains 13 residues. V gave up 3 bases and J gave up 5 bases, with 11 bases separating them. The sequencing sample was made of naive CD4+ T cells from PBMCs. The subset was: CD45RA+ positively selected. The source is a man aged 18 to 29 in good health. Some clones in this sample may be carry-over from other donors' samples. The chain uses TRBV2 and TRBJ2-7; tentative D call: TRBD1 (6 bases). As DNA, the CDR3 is TGTGCCAGCAGTGAGCGGACAGTCCACGAGCAGTACTTC. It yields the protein CASSERTVHEQYF.